Listed below are T cell receptor beta chains from one sample, sequenced in a study of CD8 T cells in Susac syndrome. Via MiXCR, TCRdb re-called the immunoSEQ multiplex PCR reads, giving one row per CDR3 protein. The data hold around 130,000 distinct CDR3 sequences, with around 94% observed a single time. The sample comprised CD8+ T cells from PBMCs. These receptors originate from a human donor with Susac syndrome. Both conserved end residues are trimmed from each CDR3. The order of the fields is V gene, J gene, CDR3 protein.

V gene: TRBV29-1
J gene: TRBJ1-1
CDR3 protein: SVIVNTEAF

V gene: TRBV14
J gene: TRBJ1-1
CDR3 protein: ASSRWTGPMNTEAF

V gene: TRBV20-1
J gene: TRBJ2-3
CDR3 protein: SARGTTSGGALSTDTQY

V gene: TRBV12-5
J gene: TRBJ1-5
CDR3 protein: ASGPGQGNQPQH

V gene: TRBV19
J gene: TRBJ2-2
CDR3 protein: ASRDPNTGELF

V gene: TRBV2
J gene: TRBJ1-1
CDR3 protein: ASRHEGQGFTEAF

V gene: TRBV6-4
J gene: TRBJ1-5
CDR3 protein: ASSDIAGDTQH

V gene: TRBV9
J gene: TRBJ2-3
CDR3 protein: ASSVVGTDTDTQY

V gene: TRBV25-1
J gene: TRBJ2-1
CDR3 protein: ASSDPGTGGNEQF

V gene: TRBV6-1
J gene: TRBJ2-7
CDR3 protein: ASSEGWGYEQY

V gene: TRBV6-5
J gene: TRBJ2-1
CDR3 protein: ASSGDRSNEQF

V gene: TRBV5-1
J gene: TRBJ2-7
CDR3 protein: ASSLDSPYEQY

V gene: TRBV9
J gene: TRBJ2-6
CDR3 protein: ASSVGANVLT

V gene: TRBV18
J gene: TRBJ2-4
CDR3 protein: ASSRLRETKNIQY

V gene: TRBV19
J gene: TRBJ2-7
CDR3 protein: ASSAADRTSYEQY

V gene: TRBV10-3
J gene: TRBJ1-5
CDR3 protein: AISASIQYPSRGGSNQPQH

V gene: TRBV18
J gene: TRBJ2-7
CDR3 protein: ASSDRQDAYEQY

V gene: TRBV5-6
J gene: TRBJ1-2
CDR3 protein: ASSNGQGAGANGYT

V gene: TRBV12-3/TRBV12-4
J gene: TRBJ1-2
CDR3 protein: ASSHGQGDGYT

V gene: TRBV5-6
J gene: TRBJ2-1
CDR3 protein: ASSLDLSASSYNEQF

V gene: TRBV6-5
J gene: TRBJ1-1
CDR3 protein: ASSFTPGQGWEAF

V gene: TRBV6-4
J gene: TRBJ1-5
CDR3 protein: ASSRGPNQPQH

V gene: TRBV2
J gene: TRBJ2-4
CDR3 protein: ATIAKNIQY

V gene: TRBV9
J gene: TRBJ2-2
CDR3 protein: ASSPVGGSGPNTGELF

V gene: TRBV9
J gene: TRBJ1-2
CDR3 protein: ASSVERGYGYT

V gene: TRBV11-2
J gene: TRBJ2-3
CDR3 protein: ASTLGPGDSTDTQY

V gene: TRBV11-2
J gene: TRBJ2-7
CDR3 protein: ASSFRDSSTYEQY

V gene: TRBV27
J gene: TRBJ2-7
CDR3 protein: ASSCAGKGN

V gene: TRBV6-5
J gene: TRBJ2-7
CDR3 protein: ASKFRRSYEQY